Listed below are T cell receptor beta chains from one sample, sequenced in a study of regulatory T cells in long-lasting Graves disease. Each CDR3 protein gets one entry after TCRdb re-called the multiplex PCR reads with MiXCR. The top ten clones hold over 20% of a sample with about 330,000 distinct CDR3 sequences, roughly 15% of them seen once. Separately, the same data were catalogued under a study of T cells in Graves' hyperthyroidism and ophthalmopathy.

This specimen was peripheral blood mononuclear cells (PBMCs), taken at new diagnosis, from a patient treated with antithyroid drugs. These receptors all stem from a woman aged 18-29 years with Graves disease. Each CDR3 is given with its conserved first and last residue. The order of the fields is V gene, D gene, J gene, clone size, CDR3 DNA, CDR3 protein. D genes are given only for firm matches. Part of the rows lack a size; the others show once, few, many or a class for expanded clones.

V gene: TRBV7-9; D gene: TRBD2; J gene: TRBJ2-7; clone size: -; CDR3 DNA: TGTGCCAGCACACTAGCGGGCAGGTACGAGCAGTACTTC; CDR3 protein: CASTLAGRYEQYF
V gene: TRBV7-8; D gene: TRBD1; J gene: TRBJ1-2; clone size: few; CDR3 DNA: TGTGCCAGCAGCCACCGGGACAGTGGCTATGGCTACACCTTC; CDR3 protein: CASSHRDSGYGYTF
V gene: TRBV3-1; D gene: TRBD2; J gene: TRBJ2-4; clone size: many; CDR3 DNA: TGTGCCAGCAGCCACGGGACTAGCGGGAACATTCAGTACTTC; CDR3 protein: CASSHGTSGNIQYF
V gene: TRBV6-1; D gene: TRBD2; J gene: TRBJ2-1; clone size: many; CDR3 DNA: TGTGCCAGCAGTCCGCGGGGGGGAGGGGGGCAGTTCTTC; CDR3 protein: CASSPRGGGGQFF
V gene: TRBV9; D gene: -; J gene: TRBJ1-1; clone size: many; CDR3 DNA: TGTGCCAGCAGCGTAGATCAGGGCACTGAAGCTTTCTTT; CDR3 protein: CASSVDQGTEAFF
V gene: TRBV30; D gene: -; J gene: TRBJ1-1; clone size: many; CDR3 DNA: TGTGCCTGGAGTGTCGGCGGTATGAACACTGAAGCTTTCTTT; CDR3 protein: CAWSVGGMNTEAFF
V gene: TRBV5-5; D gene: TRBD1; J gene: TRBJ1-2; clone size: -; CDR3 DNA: TGTGCCAGCAGGGGGACAGGAGCTAACTATGGCTACACCTTC; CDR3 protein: CASRGTGANYGYTF
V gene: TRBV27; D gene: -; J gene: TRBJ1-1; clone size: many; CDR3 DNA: TGTGCCAGCAGTTTATCGGGGGTAGTAAACACTGAAGCTTTCTTT; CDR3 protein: CASSLSGVVNTEAFF
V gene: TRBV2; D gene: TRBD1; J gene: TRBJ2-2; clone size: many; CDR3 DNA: TGTGCCAGCCGACAGGGAAGCAACACCGGGGAGCTGTTTTTT; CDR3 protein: CASRQGSNTGELFF
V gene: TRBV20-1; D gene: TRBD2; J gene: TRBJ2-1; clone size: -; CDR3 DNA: TGCAGTGCTAGGACCGGGACTAGCCTATACAATGAGCAGTTCTTC; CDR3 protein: CSARTGTSLYNEQFF
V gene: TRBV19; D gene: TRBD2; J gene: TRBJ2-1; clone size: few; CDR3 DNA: TGTGCCAGTAGTATCGGACTAGCGAGTGAGCAGTTCTTC; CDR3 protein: CASSIGLASEQFF
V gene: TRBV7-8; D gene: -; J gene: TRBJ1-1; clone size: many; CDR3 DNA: TGTGCCAGCAGCTTTTATGAAGGACTGATGAACACTGAAGCTTTCTTT; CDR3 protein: CASSFYEGLMNTEAFF
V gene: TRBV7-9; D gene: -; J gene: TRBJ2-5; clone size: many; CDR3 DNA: TGTGCCAGCAGCTTACCAGGGCATGAGACCCAGTACTTC; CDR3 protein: CASSLPGHETQYF
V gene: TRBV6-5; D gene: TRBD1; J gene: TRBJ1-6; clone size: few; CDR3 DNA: TGTGCCAGCAGTTCAGGACAGGGTTCCTCACCCCTCCACTTT; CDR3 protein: CASSSGQGSSPLHF
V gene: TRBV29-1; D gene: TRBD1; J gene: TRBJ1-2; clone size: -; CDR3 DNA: TGCAGCGTGGGCTGGACAGGGGATTGGGATGGCTACACCTTC; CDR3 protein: CSVGWTGDWDGYTF
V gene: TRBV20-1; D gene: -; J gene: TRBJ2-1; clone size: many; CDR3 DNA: TGCAGTGCTGACCCAAACCCAGGCCTAGATGAGCAGTTCTTC; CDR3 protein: CSADPNPGLDEQFF
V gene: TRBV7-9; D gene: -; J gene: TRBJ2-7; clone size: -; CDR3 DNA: TGTGCCAGCAGCTTATTTCTTCGGGAAAGCTCCTACGAGCAGCACTTC; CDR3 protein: CASSLFLRESSYEQHF
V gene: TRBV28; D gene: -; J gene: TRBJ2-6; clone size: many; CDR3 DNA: TGTGCCAGCAGATTCAGGGGGGCATACTCTGGGGCCAACGTCCTGACTTTC; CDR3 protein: CASRFRGAYSGANVLTF
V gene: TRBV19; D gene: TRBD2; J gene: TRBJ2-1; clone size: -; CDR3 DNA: TGTGCCAGTATCCAGACTAGCGGAAAACCCAATGAGCAGTTCTTC; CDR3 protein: CASIQTSGKPNEQFF
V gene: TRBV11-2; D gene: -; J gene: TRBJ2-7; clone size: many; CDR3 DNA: TGTGCCAGCAGCTTAGGGGCTAGCGCTTACTACGAGCAGTACTTC; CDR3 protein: CASSLGASAYYEQYF
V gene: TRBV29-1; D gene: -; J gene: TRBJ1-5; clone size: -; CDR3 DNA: TGCAGCGTTGAAGATCGGGAGGGTCAGCCCCAGCATTTT; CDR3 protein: CSVEDREGQPQHF
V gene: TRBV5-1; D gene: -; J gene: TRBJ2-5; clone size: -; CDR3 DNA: TGCGCCAGCAGCCGCCGTCCGGGACACCCGCAAGAGACCCAGTACTTC; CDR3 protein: CASSRRPGHPQETQYF
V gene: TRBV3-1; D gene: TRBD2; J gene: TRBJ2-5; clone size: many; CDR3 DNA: TGTGCCAGCAGCTCCGGGACTAGCGGGCTGGGGGAGACCCAGTACTTC; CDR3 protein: CASSSGTSGLGETQYF
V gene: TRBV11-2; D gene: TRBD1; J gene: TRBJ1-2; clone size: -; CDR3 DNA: TGTGCCAGCAGCTCCCCCCGGACAGGGGTCGGCTACACCTTC; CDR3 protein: CASSSPRTGVGYTF
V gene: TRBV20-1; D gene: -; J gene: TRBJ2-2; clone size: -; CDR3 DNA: TGCAGTGCTAGAGATTTCCGGGTCTCCACCGGGGAGCTGTTTTTT; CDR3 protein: CSARDFRVSTGELFF
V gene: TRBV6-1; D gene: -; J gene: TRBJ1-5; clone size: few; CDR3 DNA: TGTGCCAGCAGTAACCGGACACTGGGGTTGGGCAATCAGCCCCAGCATTTT; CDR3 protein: CASSNRTLGLGNQPQHF
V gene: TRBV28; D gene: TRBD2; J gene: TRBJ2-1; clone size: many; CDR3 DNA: TGTGCCAGCAGCCCCCCCGGGGGGGGGAATGAGCAGTTCTTC; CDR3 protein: CASSPPGGGNEQFF
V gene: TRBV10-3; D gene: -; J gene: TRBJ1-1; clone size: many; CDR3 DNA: TGTGCCATCAGTGATTTTGGGGCCGGGAGGGAGGGGAAAGCTTTCTTT; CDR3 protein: CAISDFGAGREGKAFF
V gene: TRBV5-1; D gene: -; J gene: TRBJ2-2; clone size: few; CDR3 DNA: TGCGCCAGCAGCTTTTGGGGGACCGCGAACACCGGGGAGCTGTTTTTT; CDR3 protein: CASSFWGTANTGELFF
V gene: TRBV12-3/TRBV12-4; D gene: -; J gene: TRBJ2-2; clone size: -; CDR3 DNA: TGTGCCAGCAGGACGACGAACACCGGGGAGCTGTTTTTT; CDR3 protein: CASRTTNTGELFF
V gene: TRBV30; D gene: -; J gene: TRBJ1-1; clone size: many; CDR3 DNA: TGTGCCTGGAGCTCTGAAACGGGCACTGAAGCTTTCTTT; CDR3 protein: CAWSSETGTEAFF
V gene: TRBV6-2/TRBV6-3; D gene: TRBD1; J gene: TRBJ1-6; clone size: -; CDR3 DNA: TGTGCCACTATCCTCGACAGGGGCTATAATTCACCCCTCCACTTT; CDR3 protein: CATILDRGYNSPLHF
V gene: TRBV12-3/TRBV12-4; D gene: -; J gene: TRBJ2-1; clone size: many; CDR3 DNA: TGTGCCAGCAGTCCACACATCAATGGTGAGCAGTTCTTC; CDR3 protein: CASSPHINGEQFF
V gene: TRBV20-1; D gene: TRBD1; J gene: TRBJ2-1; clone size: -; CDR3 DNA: TGCAGTGCTAGAGGGAGCAGACAGGGGGCCTACAATGAGCAGTTCTTC; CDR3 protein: CSARGSRQGAYNEQFF
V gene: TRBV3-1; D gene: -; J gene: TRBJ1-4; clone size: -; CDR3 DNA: TGTGCCAGCAGCCAAGGGGGCGGCAATAATGAAAAACTGTTTTTT; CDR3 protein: CASSQGGGNNEKLFF
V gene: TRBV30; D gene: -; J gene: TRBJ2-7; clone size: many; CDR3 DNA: TGTGCCTGGAGTGGGGGCGGGACAAAGCAGTACTTC; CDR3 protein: CAWSGGGTKQYF
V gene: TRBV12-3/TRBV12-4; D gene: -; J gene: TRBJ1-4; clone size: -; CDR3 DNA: TGTGCCAGCAGTTTAGTTGAAAAACTGTTTTTT; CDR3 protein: CASSLVEKLFF
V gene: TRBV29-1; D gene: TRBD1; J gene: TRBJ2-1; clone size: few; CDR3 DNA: TGCAGCGTTGACCGGACAGGGATGTACAATGAGCAGTTCTTC; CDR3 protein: CSVDRTGMYNEQFF
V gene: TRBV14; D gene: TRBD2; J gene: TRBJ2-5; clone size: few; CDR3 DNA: TGTGCCAGCAGCCAGTACCCAATCGGACTAGCGGAGGAAGAGACCCAGTACTTC; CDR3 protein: CASSQYPIGLAEEETQYF
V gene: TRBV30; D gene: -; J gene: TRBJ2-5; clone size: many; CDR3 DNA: TGTGCCTGGTCGAGGGGGCCTGGGGGGGAGACCCAGTACTTC; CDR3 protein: CAWSRGPGGETQYF
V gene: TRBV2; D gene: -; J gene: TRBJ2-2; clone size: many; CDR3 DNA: TGTGCCAGCCGAGGGTTTGACACCGGGGAGCTGTTTTTT; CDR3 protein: CASRGFDTGELFF
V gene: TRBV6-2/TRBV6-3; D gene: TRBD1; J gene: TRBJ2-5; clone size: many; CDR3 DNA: TGTGCCAGCAGTTCCGGGACAGGGGGCTTATGGGAGACCCAGTACTTC; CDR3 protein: CASSSGTGGLWETQYF
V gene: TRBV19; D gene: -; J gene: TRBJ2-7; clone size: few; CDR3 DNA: TGTGCCAGTCAAGACAGTGGGTACTCCTACGAGCAGTACTTC; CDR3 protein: CASQDSGYSYEQYF
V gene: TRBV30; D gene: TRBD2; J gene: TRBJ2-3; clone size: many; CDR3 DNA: TGTGCCTGGAGTCCCCTGACTAGCGGGGGGGCGGATACGCAGTATTTT; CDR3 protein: CAWSPLTSGGADTQYF
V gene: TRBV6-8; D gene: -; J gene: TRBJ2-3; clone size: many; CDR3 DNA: TGTGCCAGCAGTTACTCGAATCGGAAGTTTGGTACGCAGTATTTT; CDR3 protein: CASSYSNRKFGTQYF
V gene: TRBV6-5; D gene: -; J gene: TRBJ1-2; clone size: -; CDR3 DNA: TGTGCCAGCGGTTTCCGCGCTTCGGGGCGCGGCTATGGCTACACCTTC; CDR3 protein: CASGFRASGRGYGYTF
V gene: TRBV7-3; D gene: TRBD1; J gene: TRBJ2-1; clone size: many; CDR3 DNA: TGTGCCAGCAGCTCTGGGACAGGGATCGATTCCTACAATGAGCAGTTCTTC; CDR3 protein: CASSSGTGIDSYNEQFF
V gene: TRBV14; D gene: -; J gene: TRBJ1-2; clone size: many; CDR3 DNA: TGTGCCAGCAGCCGAGAAGGGGGTAGGGGCTATGGCTACACCTTC; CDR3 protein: CASSREGGRGYGYTF
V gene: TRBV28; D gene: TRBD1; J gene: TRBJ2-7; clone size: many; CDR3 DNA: TGTGCCAGCAGTTCCCTATGGACAGGGGGTCTCTCCGTCTCCTACGAGCAGTACTTC; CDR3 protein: CASSSLWTGGLSVSYEQYF